The clone carrying this T cell receptor beta chain was found many times. CDR1 is SGHTA, CDR2 FQGNSA, per germline. The CDR3 covers 14 residues. Losses at the gene ends were 4 bases for V and 2 bases for J; bases not matched to a gene: 3. The data were obtained in a study of molecular identifiers for immune sequencing clone quantification. TCRdb re-called the PCR reads through MiXCR, storing one row per CDR3 protein. The data show about half a million distinct CDR3 sequences, about 21% seen once. This TCR derives from a human donor in good health. Some libraries in this study had Jurkat cell RNA spiked in. The chain is built from TRBV7-2 and TRBJ2-7; 9 nucleotides match TRBD2. Sequencing used naive CD8+ T cells from blood, with Jurkat cell RNA spiked in. Subset of the sample: FACS-sorted CD8+CD4-CCR7+CD45RA+ naive T cells. The CDR3 sequence: CASSYSGGAYEQYF. The CDR3 region has the DNA TGTGCCAGCAGCTATAGCGGGGGAGCCTACGAGCAGTACTTC.